This T cell receptor (beta chain) was captured by sequencing in a study of cytomegalovirus exposure and HLA in healthy donors. Across the study: Among approximately 400 genotyped donors, about 85% fell in the Caucasian-associated ancestry cluster.

The CDR3 runs 14 residues. Germline CDR1 SGHDT, CDR2 YYEEEE. V was pared by 4 bases and J by 7 bases, with 17 bases between. Use of 60 Vbeta and 13 Jbeta primers characterized the PCR. Produced via immunoSEQ multiplex PCR; TCRdb's table is partial and in-frame only. Here the sample spans some 120,000 clones, roughly 80% being singletons. On this clone: Its target is unknown.

Overall study results and limits: Several of the most significant clusters were apparently associated with common viral pathogens in a later analysis. Associated with HLA alleles at 0.05 false discovery rate in a later analysis were about 17,000 TCR beta sequences.

The sequenced material came from PBMCs. The chain carries TRBV5-6 and TRBJ1-2; D perhaps matches TRBD1 (6 bases). The sequence came from a man in his thirties or forties in good health and CMV-seronegative. CDR3 bases: TGTGCCAGCAGCAACCGAGGACAGATACGTGGCTACACCTTC. Its protein is CASSNRGQIRGYTF.